This passage covers 16 T cell receptor beta chains from one sample sequenced in a study of cytomegalovirus exposure and HLA in healthy donors. The data were produced by immunoSEQ multiplex PCR, yet TCRdb's version contains in-frame clones alone and is incomplete. Among over 150,000 clones listed, about 85% were seen once. Specimen: PBMCs. These receptors all stem from a young man in good health and CMV-seropositive.

The V call is TRBV28, the J call TRBJ2-7; 10 bases fit TRBD1. The CDR3 is made up of 11 amino acids. Per germline, CDR1 MDHEN and CDR2 SYDVKM. V shed 6 bases and J 13 bases; nucleotides not matched to a gene: 6. This CDR3 is CASSPGTGDYF. In DNA, the CDR3 is TGTGCCAGCAGCCCCGGGACAGGGGATTACTTC.

This clone was seen only a few times. This chain uses TRBV5-1 with TRBJ2-7; D perhaps matches TRBD1 (6 bases). Trimming pared 5 bases from V and 6 bases from J, leaving 15 bases between. The CDR3 consists of 13 residues. Germline lookup yields CDR1 SGHRS and CDR2 YFSETQ. CDR3 nucleotides: TGCGCCAGCAGACCCTACAGGGAGCGCGAGCAGTACTTC. This encodes CASRPYREREQYF.

The sample holds a few counts of this clone. The V gene is TRBV4-1, the J gene TRBJ1-5; D is ambiguous. Germline loops: CDR1 MGHRA, CDR2 YSYEKL. The CDR3 contains 15 residues. V lost 0 bases and J 3 bases, leaving 9 bases between the germline ends. As DNA, the CDR3 is TGCGCCAGCAGCCAAGAACGAGGGTACAATCAGCCCCAGCATTTT. Its protein product is CASSQERGYNQPQHF.

In DNA, the CDR3 is TGTGCCAGCAGCCAAGTGGGCGACAGGGGGTTTTACTTC. Amino acids: CASSQVGDRGFYF. The chain recombines TRBV14 with TRBJ2-7; TRBD1 aligns across 9 bases. In germline, CDR1 is SGHDN, CDR2 FVKESK. The CDR3 covers 13 residues. V dropped 1 base and J dropped 13; count of bases not matched to a gene: 8.

This clone was detected only once. The rearrangement joins TRBV5-1 to TRBJ2-5, with D perhaps matching TRBD2 (7 bases). V was clipped by 0 bases and J by 5 bases, with 14 bases between them. This CDR3 region has 15 residues. Germline V gives CDR1 SGHRS, CDR2 YFSETQ. The chain's CDR3 is CASSLEGGLGETQYF. The CDR3 nucleotides read TGCGCCAGCAGCTTGGAGGGGGGGCTAGGTGAGACCCAGTACTTC.

This clone came up a few times. The chain recombines TRBV5-1 with TRBJ1-6; 9 nucleotides align to TRBD1. Germline lookup yields CDR1 SGHRS and CDR2 YFSETQ. The CDR3 totals 16 residues. The V and J ends lost 3 bases and 10 bases, in that order; junction bases with no gene match: 11. Here the CDR3 reads CASSYGQGQIGSPLHF. The CDR3 DNA reads TGCGCCAGCAGCTACGGACAGGGGCAGATTGGATCACCCCTCCACTTT.

As regards this clone: Just one base apart from a much larger clone, this may be a read error. The chain links TRBV19 to TRBJ2-3; D is possibly TRBD2 (6 bases). V gave up 5 bases and J gave up 1 base, with 7 bases separating them. This CDR3 is 13 amino acids long. In germline, CDR1 is LNHDA, CDR2 SQIVND (reference sequence). DNA for the CDR3: TGTGCCAGTAGTGAGCGGGGCACAGATACGCAGTATTTT. Its protein product is CASSERGTDTQYF.

This sequence joins TRBV7-8 and TRBJ1-1; 10 nucleotides agree with TRBD1. The length of the CDR3 is 13 residues. The V segment lost 5 bases and the J segment 3 bases; nucleotides outside the gene matches: 0. Germline V gene data show CDR1 as SGHVS and CDR2 as FQNEAQ. CDR3 coding DNA: TGTGCCAGCAGCGGGACAGGGGACACTGAAGCTTTCTTT. It translates to CASSGTGDTEAFF.

The chain carries TRBV6-6 and TRBJ2-2; D might be TRBD2 (6 bases). The CDR3 is 15 amino acids. Germline CDR1 is MNHNY and CDR2 is SVGAGI (reference sequence). The V end lost 5 bases, the J end lost 1 base, and 11 bases lay between the germline ends. The chain's CDR3 is CASSQPGLNTGELFF. CDR3 DNA: TGTGCCAGCAGTCAGCCGGGACTGAACACCGGGGAGCTGTTTTTT.

The chain couples TRBV27 to TRBJ1-6; 9 nucleotides match TRBD1. Per germline, CDR1 MNHEY and CDR2 SMNVEV (reference sequence). Trimming removed 5 bases from V and 7 bases from J; junction bases left unmatched: 6. The CDR3 consists of 15 residues. The CDR3 here is CASSADRGRNSPLHF. CDR3 DNA: TGTGCCAGCAGTGCGGACAGGGGTCGAAATTCACCCCTCCACTTT.

This clone has only a few counts. The rearrangement uses TRBV5-6 and TRBJ1-2, with a tentative D call TRBD1 (5 bases). With 3 bases removed from V and 1 base from J, the gap between germline ends came to 10 bases. CDR3 size: 14 residues. CDR1 and CDR2 from the germline V gene are SGHDT and YYEEEE. CDR3 sequence (DNA): TGTGCCAGCAGCTACTCGACAGTTAACTATGGCTACACCTTC. This encodes CASSYSTVNYGYTF.

In nucleotides, the CDR3 is TGTGCCAGTAGGGAGGGTCCAGGGGGCAGGCAGCCCCAGCATTTT. As protein: CASREGPGGRQPQHF. The gene calls are TRBV19 and TRBJ1-5; 8 bases align to TRBD1. Germline CDR1 LNHDA, CDR2 SQIVND (reference sequence). V shed 6 bases and J 7 bases; nucleotides not matched to a gene: 11. The CDR3 has 15 amino acids.

V usage is TRBV2 and J usage is TRBJ1-1; D ambiguous. The CDR3 spans 11 residues. Germline lookup yields CDR1 SNHLY and CDR2 FYNNEI. Trimming shortened V by 6 bases and J by 7 bases, and 9 bases separated the two germline ends. The CDR3 region is CASREEGEAFF. In DNA form, the CDR3 reads TGTGCCAGCAGGGAGGAGGGTGAAGCTTTCTTT.

This sequence joins TRBV4-1 and TRBJ2-1; 7 bases fit TRBD1. This CDR3 region has 15 residues. Germline values: CDR1 MGHRA, CDR2 YSYEKL. V lost 4 bases to trimming and J lost 5 bases; unmatched junction nucleotides: 8. In DNA, the CDR3 is TGCGCCAGCAGCCGCGAACAACAGGGGCACAATGAGCAGTTCTTC. Translated, it gives CASSREQQGHNEQFF.

Only a few counts were recorded for this clone. The V gene is TRBV12-5, the J gene TRBJ1-5; 9 nucleotides align to TRBD1. This CDR3 region has 15 residues. Germline V gene data show CDR1 as LGHNT and CDR2 as FRNRAP. J was trimmed by 4 bases and V by 2 bases; bases with no gene match: 3. CDR3 coding DNA: TGTGCTAGTGGTTTGTCGGGACAGGGAAATCAGCCCCAGCATTTT. Protein sequence: CASGLSGQGNQPQHF.

This clone was observed a single time. The chain carries TRBV28 and TRBJ1-1; 10 bases map to TRBD1. The CDR3 totals 16 residues. CDR1 and CDR2 (germline): MDHEN, SYDVKM. Unmatched junction bases numbered 10, after V lost 5 bases and J lost 4 bases. The CDR3 nucleotides read TGTGCCAGCAGTCGCATTAGACAGGGGGCCTTCACTGAAGCTTTCTTT. Translation: CASSRIRQGAFTEAFF. The whole variable domain, filled in from reference TRBV28 and TRBJ1-1, reads DVKVTQSSRYLVKRTGEKVFLECVQDMDHENMFWYRQDPGLGLRLIYFSYDVKMKEKGDIPEGYSVSREKKERFSLILESASTNQTSMYLCASSRIRQGAFTEAFFGQGTRLTVV.